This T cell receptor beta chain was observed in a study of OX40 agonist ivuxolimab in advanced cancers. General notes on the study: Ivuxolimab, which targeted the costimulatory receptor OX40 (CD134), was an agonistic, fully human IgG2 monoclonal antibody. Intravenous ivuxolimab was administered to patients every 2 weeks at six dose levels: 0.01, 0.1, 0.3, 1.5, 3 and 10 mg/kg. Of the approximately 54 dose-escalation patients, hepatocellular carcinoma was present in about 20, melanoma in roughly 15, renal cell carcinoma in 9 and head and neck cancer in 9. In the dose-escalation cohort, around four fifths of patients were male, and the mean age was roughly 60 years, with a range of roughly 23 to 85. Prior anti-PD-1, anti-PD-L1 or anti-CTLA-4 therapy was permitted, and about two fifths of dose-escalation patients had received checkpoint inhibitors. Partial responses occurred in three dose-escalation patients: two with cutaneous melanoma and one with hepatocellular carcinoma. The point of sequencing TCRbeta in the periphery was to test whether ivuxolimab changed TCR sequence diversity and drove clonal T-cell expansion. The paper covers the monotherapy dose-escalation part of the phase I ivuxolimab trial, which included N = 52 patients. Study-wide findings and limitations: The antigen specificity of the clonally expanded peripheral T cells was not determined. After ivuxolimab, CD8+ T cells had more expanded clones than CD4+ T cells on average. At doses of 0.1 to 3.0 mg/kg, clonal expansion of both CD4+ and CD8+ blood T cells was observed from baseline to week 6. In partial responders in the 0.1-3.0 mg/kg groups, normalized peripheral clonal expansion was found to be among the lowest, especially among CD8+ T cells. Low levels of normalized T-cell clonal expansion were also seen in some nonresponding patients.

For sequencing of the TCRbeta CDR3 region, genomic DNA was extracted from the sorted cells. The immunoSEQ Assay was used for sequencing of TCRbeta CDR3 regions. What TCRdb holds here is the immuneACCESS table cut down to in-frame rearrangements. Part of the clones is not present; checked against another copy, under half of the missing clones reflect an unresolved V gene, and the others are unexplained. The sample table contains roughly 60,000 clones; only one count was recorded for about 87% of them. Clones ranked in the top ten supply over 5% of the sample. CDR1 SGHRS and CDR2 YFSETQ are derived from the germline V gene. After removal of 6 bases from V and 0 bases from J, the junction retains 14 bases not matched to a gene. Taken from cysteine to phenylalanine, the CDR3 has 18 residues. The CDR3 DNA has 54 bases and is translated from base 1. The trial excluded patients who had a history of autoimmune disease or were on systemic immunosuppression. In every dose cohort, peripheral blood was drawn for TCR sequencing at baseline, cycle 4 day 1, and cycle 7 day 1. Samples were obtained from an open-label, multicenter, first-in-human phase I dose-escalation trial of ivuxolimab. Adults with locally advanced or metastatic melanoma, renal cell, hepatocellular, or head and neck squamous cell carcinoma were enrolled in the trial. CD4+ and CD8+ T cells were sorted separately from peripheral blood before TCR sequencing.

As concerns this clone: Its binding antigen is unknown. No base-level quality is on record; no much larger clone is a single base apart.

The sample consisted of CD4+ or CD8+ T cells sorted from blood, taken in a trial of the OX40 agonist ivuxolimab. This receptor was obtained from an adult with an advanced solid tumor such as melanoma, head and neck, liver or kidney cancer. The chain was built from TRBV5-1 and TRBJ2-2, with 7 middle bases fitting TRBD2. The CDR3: CASNQAALAGANTGELFF. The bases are TGCGCCAGCAACCAAGCGGCTCTGGCGGGAGCGAACACCGGGGAGCTGTTTTTT.